This T cell receptor beta chain was sequenced for a study of blood T cells in healthy people across ages. A sample-barcoded 5' primer and a J-beta primer mix were used in a second PCR of roughly 6 to 11 cycles. In TCRdb, the 5' RACE reads were re-called with MiXCR into one record per CDR3 protein. The data hold hundreds of thousands of distinct CDR3 sequences, with over 40% observed a single time. Caucasian individuals from Russia who were healthy and aged roughly 6 to 95 acted as donors. Per sample, at least 5.5 micrograms of total RNA were extracted. General study points: Per million T cells, TCR beta diversity dropped roughly linearly as age increased.

This clonotype was found a few times. Antigen unknown. V lost 1 base and J lost 5; bases outside the gene matches: 14. The CDR3 is made up of 18 amino acids. CDR1 and CDR2 from the germline V gene are SEHNR and FQNEAQ (reference sequence). The chain employs TRBV7-9 and TRBJ2-1; TRBD2 matches 7 bases. This TCR came from an elderly man in good health. The sample was blood. The CDR3 protein is CASSLVRGQASGNNEQFF. CDR3 sequence (DNA): TGTGCCAGCAGCTTAGTGCGGGGCCAGGCTAGCGGCAACAATGAGCAGTTCTTC.